A single sample gave rise to the 10 T cell receptor beta chains below, sequenced in a study of T cell responses to AZD1222 COVID-19 vaccine (dated by TCRdb to the early 2020s). This specimen's time point label, interpreted: about 28 days (+/-7) after the second vaccine dose. The library was generated by the immunoSEQ multiplex PCR assay. This is the immuneACCESS table as TCRdb keeps it, with only in-frame sequences that have V and J called. A part of the clones is gone; compared with another copy, unresolved V genes explain less than half, and the rest is unexplained. The sample includes roughly 80,000 clones, with about 91% observed a single time. The ten largest make up around 8% of the sample. The material sequenced was peripheral blood, taken 28 days after the second AZD1222 dose. The receptors originated from an adult who received the AZD1222 COVID-19 vaccine.

V usage is TRBV5-6 and J usage is TRBJ1-2, with 7 positions matching TRBD1. This CDR3 spans 14 amino acids. Germline CDR1 is SGHDT and CDR2 is YYEEEE. V was pared by 3 bases and J by 4 bases, with 6 bases of the junction left unmatched. The DNA of the CDR3 is TGTGCCAGCAGCTCAGACAGGGCTTTCTATGGCTACACCTTC. Residues: CASSSDRAFYGYTF.

The chain couples TRBV7-9 to TRBJ1-1; D uncertain. The germline V gene has CDR1 SEHNR and CDR2 FQNEAQ (reference sequence). The CDR3 is 15 amino acids. V was pared by 1 base and J by 0 bases, with 9 bases between. CDR3 in amino acids: CASSLEGTVNTEAFF. The CDR3 DNA reads TGTGCCAGCAGCTTAGAGGGTACTGTGAACACTGAAGCTTTCTTT.

The V gene is TRBV18, the J gene TRBJ1-4; tentatively, D is TRBD1 (5 bases). V was trimmed by 2 bases and J by 0 bases, leaving 10 bases between them. The germline V gene has CDR1 KGHSH and CDR2 LQKENI. CDR3 size: 16 residues. The CDR3 region has the DNA TGTGCCAGCTCACCAGGACAACTTGCAACTAATGAAAAACTGTTTTTT. It specifies CASSPGQLATNEKLFF. Variable domain in full (rest from reference TRBV18 and TRBJ1-4): NAGVMQNPRHLVRRRGQEARLRCSPMKGHSHVYWYRQLPEEGLKFMVYLQKENIIDESGMPKERFSAEFPKEGPSILRIQQVVRGDSAAYFCASSPGQLATNEKLFFGSGTQLSVL.

As regards this clone: At one of its ends the junction is not consistent with the germline gene, which may arise from a read error. The chain links TRBV7-8 to TRBJ2-7, with D uncertain. This CDR3 has 12 amino acids. In germline, CDR1 is SGHVS, CDR2 FQNEAQ. The CDR3 protein is CASTLVRVEQYF. Here the CDR3 DNA reads TGTGCCAGCACCTTAGTCCGAGTCGAGCAGTACTTC.

The gene calls are TRBV7-2 and TRBJ1-1; unclear D gene. Trimming took 3 bases from V and 1 from J, leaving 9 bases between them. The CDR3 has 14 amino acids. CDR1 and CDR2 from the germline V gene are SGHTA and FQGNSA. The CDR3 reads CASSLINPNTEAFF. The CDR3 nucleotides are TGTGCCAGCAGCTTGATAAACCCGAACACTGAAGCTTTCTTT.

This chain links TRBV9 with TRBJ2-1, with 9 positions matching TRBD2. CDR1 SGDLS and CDR2 YYNGEE come from the germline V gene. V dropped 3 bases and J dropped 1; count of bases not matched to a gene: 8. There are 17 residues in the CDR3. Here the CDR3 DNA reads TGTGCCAGCAGCGGGGAAATAGCGGGAGTTTCCTACAATGAGCAGTTCTTC. Amino acid sequence: CASSGEIAGVSYNEQFF.

This clone was seen a single time. The chain combines TRBV27 with TRBJ2-2; TRBD2 is a possible D gene (6 bases). CDR3 size: 16 residues. Germline V gene lookup returns CDR1 MNHEY and CDR2 SMNVEV (reference sequence). Trimming shortened V by 8 bases and J by 0 bases, and 16 bases separated the two germline ends. DNA of the CDR3: TGTGCCAGCGCCCGGGGGAGGCTGACGAACACCGGGGAGCTGTTTTTT. Translation: CASARGRLTNTGELFF.

The V call is TRBV28, the J call TRBJ2-7; tentatively, D is TRBD1 (6 bases). The germline V gene encodes CDR1 MDHEN and CDR2 SYDVKM. V was trimmed by 0 bases and J by 3 bases, leaving 9 bases between them. This CDR3 is 14 amino acids long. As DNA, the CDR3 is TGTGCCAGCAGTTTATGGGGGGCCCTCTACGAGCAGTACTTC. Residues: CASSLWGALYEQYF.

The J gene is TRBJ2-3, the V gene TRBV28; D is uncertain. The CDR3 length is 14 residues. Germline CDR1 MDHEN, CDR2 SYDVKM. V lost 1 base to trimming and J lost 0 bases, with 5 bases between them. The CDR3 spells CASSLSVSTDTQYF. CDR3 coding DNA: TGTGCCAGCAGTTTATCGGTGAGCACAGATACGCAGTATTTT.

This chain joins TRBV15 and TRBJ1-3; 12 positions agree with TRBD1. The ends lost 1 base at V and 7 bases at J; junction bases unmatched: 8. There are 17 residues in the CDR3. Per germline, CDR1 LNHNV and CDR2 YYDKDF (reference sequence). The CDR3 DNA is TGTGCCACCAGCAGAGCGGTCGGGACAGGGGGCGAGAACACCATATATTTT. This sequence encodes CATSRAVGTGGENTIYF.